This section outlines one T cell receptor (beta chain) sequence together with its context. The sample is drawn from a study of control samples from healthy donors and cancer patients. The ends were cut back, 8 bases at V and 5 bases at J, with 16 bases in the middle. CDR1 is KGHSH and CDR2 is LQKENI in the germline V gene. This CDR3 region has 14 residues. Profiled with immunoSEQ multiplex PCR; TCRdb holds only in-frame clones, not every one. The table has around 190,000 clones, around 94% seen once. The receptor was isolated from a man aged 25 to 40 in good health. The chain links TRBV18 to TRBJ1-3; TRBD1 might be the D (5 bases). Sequenced input: blood. The CDR3, as DNA: TGTGCCAGCGGGCCCCGGGACTTAAGAAACACCATATATTTT. Translated: CASGPRDLRNTIYF.